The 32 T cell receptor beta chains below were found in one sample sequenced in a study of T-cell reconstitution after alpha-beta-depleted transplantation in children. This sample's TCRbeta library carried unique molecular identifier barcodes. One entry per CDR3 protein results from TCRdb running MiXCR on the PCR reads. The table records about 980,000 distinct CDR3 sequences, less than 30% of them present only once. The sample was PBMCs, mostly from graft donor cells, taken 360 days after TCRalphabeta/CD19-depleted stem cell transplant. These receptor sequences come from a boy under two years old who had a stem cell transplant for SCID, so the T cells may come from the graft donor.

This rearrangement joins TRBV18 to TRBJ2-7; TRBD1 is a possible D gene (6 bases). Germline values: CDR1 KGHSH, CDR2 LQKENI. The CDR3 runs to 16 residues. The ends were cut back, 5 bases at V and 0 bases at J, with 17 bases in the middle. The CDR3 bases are TGTGCCAGCTCAGGTCAAACAGGGAGAAGCTCCTACGAGCAGTACTTC. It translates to CASSGQTGRSSYEQYF.

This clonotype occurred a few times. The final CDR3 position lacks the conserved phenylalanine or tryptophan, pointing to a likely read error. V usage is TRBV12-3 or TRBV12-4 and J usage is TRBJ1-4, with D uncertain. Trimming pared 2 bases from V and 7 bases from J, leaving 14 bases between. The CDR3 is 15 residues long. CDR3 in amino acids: CASSLRQVLGEKLFS. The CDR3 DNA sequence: TGTGCCAGCAGTTTAAGGCAGGTCTTGGGTGAAAAACTGTTTTCT.

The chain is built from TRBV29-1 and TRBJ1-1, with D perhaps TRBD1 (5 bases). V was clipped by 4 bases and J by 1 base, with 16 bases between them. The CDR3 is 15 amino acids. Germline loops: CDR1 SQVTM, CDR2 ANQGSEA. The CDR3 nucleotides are TGCAGCGTTGCAAGGCAGGGAGAGAGGAACACTGAAGCTTTCTTT. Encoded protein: CSVARQGERNTEAFF.

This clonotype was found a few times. Written as DNA, the CDR3 is TGTGCCAGCAGCCGCGAGGAGACTGAAGCTTTCTTT. This codes for CASSREETEAFF. V and J are TRBV3-1 and TRBJ1-1, with D unclear. The V end lost 4 bases, the J end lost 5 bases, and 8 bases lay between the germline ends. The germline CDR1 and CDR2 sequences are LGHDT and YNNKEL (reference sequence). The CDR3 covers 12 residues.

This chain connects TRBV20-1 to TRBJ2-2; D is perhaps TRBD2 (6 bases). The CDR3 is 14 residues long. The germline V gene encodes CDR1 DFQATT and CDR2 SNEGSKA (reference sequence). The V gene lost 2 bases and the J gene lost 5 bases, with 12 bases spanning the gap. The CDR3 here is CSARSAGTTGELFF. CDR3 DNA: TGCAGTGCTAGAAGCGCGGGGACTACCGGGGAGCTGTTTTTT.

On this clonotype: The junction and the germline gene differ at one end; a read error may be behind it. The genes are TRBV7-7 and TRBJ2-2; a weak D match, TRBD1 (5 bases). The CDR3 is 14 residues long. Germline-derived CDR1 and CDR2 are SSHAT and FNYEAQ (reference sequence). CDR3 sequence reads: CASSLAGNAGELFF. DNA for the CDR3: TGTGCCAGCAGCTTGGCAGGGAACGCCGGGGAGCTGTTTTTT.

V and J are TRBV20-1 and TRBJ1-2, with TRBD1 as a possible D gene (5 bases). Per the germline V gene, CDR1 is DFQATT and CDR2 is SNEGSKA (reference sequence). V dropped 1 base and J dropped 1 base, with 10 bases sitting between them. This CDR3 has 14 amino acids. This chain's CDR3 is CSARVTGVNYGYTF. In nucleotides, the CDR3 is TGCAGTGCTAGAGTTACAGGAGTTAACTATGGCTACACCTTC.

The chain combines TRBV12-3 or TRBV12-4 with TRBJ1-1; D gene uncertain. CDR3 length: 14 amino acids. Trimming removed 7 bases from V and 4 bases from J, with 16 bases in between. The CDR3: CASTTGVRSTEAFF. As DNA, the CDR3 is TGTGCCAGCACCACTGGGGTGCGATCCACTGAAGCTTTCTTT.

CDR3 coding DNA: TGTGCCAGCAGCCCGGCCAGGCAGACTAAAGAGCAGTACTTC. Translated, it gives CASSPARQTKEQYF. The chain recombines TRBV28 with TRBJ2-7, with D perhaps matching TRBD2 (5 bases). The germline CDR1 and CDR2 sequences are MDHEN and SYDVKM. The V end lost 6 bases, the J end lost 7 bases, and 19 bases lay between the germline ends. The CDR3 consists of 14 residues.

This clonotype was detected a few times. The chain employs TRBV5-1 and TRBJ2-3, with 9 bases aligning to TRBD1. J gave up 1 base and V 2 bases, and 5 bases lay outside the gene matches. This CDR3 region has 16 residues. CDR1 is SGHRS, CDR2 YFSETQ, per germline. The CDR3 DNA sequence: TGCGCCAGCAGCTTTTCAGGGACAGGGCGCACAGATACGCAGTATTTT. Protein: CASSFSGTGRTDTQYF.

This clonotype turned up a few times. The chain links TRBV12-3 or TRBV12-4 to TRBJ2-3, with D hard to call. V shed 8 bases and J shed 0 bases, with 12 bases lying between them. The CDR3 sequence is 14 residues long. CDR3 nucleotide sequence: TGTGCCAGCGCCTCGGCCTCTAGCACAGATACGCAGTATTTT. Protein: CASASASSTDTQYF.

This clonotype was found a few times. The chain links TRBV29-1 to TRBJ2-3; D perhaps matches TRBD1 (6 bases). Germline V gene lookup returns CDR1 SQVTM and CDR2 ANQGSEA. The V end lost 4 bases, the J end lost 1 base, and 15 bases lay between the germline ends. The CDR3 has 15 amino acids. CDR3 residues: CSVGSLGGGTDTQYF. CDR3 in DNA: TGCAGCGTTGGGAGCCTAGGGGGTGGCACAGATACGCAGTATTTT.

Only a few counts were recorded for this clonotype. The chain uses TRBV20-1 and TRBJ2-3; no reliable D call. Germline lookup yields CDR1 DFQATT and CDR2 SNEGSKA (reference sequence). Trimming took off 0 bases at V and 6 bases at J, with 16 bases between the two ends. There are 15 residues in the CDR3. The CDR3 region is CSARDLKGLPDTQYF. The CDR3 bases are TGCAGTGCTAGAGATTTGAAGGGATTACCGGATACGCAGTATTTT.

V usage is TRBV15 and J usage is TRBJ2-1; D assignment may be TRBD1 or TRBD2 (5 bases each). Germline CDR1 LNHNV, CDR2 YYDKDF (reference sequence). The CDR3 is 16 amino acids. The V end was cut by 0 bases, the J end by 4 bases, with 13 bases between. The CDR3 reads CATSRDLAQGYNEQFF. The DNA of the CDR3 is TGTGCCACCAGCAGAGATCTAGCCCAGGGATACAATGAGCAGTTCTTC.

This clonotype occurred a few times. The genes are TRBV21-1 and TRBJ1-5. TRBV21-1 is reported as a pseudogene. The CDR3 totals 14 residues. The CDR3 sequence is CASSRNAANQPQHF. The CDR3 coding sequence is TGTGCCAGCAGCAGAAACGCGGCCAATCAGCCCCAGCATTTT.

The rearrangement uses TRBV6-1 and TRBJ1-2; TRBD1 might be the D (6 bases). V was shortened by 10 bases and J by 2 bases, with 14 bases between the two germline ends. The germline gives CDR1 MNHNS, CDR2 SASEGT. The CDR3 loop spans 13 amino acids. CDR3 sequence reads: CATLRDINYGYTF. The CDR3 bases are TGTGCCACCCTAAGGGACATAAACTATGGCTACACCTTC.

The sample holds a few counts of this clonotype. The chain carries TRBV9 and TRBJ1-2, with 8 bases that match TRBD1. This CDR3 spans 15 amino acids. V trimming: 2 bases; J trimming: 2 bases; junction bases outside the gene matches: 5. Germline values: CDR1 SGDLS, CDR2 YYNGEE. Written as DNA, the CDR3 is TGTGCCAGCAGCGTTACAGGGGGAGGGAACTATGGCTACACCTTC. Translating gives CASSVTGGGNYGYTF.

The CDR3, as DNA: TGCAGTGCTAGAGATCAGAGTAGCGGAGGGTCCTACAATGAGCAGTTCTTC. Protein product: CSARDQSSGGSYNEQFF. The chain links TRBV20-1 to TRBJ2-1, with D tentatively TRBD2 (6 bases). The CDR3 runs to 17 residues. V was pared by 0 bases and J by 1 base, with 16 bases between. Germline V lookup: CDR1 DFQATT, CDR2 SNEGSKA (reference sequence).

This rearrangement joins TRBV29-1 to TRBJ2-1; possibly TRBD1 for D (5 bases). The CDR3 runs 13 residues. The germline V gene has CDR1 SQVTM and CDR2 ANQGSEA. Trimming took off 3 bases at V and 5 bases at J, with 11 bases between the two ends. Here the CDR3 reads CSVELAGNNEQFF. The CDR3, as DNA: TGCAGCGTTGAGTTGGCAGGGAACAATGAGCAGTTCTTC.

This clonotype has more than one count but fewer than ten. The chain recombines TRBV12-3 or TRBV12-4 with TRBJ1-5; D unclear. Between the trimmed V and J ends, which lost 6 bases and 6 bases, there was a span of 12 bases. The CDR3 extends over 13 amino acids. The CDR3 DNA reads TGTGCCAGCAGCCACTTATACGGTCAGCCCCAGCATTTT. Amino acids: CASSHLYGQPQHF.

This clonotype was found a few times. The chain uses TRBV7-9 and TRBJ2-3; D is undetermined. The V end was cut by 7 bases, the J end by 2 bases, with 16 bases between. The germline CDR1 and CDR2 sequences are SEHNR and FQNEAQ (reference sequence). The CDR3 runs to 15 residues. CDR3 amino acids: CASTPVGRHTDTQYF. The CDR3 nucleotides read TGTGCCAGCACCCCAGTCGGGCGGCACACAGATACGCAGTATTTT.

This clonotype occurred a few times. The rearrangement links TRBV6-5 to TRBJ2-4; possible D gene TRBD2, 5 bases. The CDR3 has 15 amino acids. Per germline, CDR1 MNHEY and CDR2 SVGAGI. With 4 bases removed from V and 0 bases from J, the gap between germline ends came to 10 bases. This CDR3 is CASSSPGIAKNIQYF. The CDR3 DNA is TGTGCCAGCAGTTCCCCGGGGATAGCCAAAAACATTCAGTACTTC.

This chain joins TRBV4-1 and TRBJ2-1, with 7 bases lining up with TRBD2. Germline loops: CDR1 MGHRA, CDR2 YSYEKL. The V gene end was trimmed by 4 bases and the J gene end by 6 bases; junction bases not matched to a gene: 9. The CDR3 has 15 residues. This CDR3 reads CASSPPGWEGNEQFF. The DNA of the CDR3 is TGCGCCAGCAGCCCCCCAGGGTGGGAGGGCAATGAGCAGTTCTTC.

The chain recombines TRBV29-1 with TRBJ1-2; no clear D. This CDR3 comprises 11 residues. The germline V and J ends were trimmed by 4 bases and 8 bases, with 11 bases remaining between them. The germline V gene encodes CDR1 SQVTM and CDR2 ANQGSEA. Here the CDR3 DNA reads TGCAGCGTTGGTACGGTCTACGGCTACACCTTC. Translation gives CSVGTVYGYTF.

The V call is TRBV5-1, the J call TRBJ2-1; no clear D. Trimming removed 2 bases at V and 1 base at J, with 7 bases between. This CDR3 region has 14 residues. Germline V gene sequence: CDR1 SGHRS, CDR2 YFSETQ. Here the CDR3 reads CASSFEFSYNEQFF. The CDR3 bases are TGCGCCAGCAGCTTCGAATTTTCCTACAATGAGCAGTTCTTC.

DNA for the CDR3: TGCGCCAGCAGCATCGGACTAGCGGGGCGTAGCACAGATACGCAGTATTTT. Translation gives CASSIGLAGRSTDTQYF. V is TRBV5-1 and J is TRBJ2-3; the match to TRBD2 covers 12 bases. The germline gives CDR1 SGHRS, CDR2 YFSETQ. V lost 4 bases to trimming and J lost 0 bases; unmatched junction nucleotides: 6. This CDR3 comprises 17 residues.

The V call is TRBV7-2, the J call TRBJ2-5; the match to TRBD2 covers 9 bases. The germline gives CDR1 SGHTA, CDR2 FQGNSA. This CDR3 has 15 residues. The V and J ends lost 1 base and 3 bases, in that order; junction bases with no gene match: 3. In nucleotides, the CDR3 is TGTGCCAGCAGCTTAGGCGGGGGGGGTAAAGAGACCCAGTACTTC. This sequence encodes CASSLGGGGKETQYF.

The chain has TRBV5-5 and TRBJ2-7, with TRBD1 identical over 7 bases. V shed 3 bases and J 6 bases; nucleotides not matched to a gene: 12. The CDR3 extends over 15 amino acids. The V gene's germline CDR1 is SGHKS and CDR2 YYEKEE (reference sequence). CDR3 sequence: CASSSLLTGTAEQYF. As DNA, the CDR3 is TGTGCCAGCAGCTCACTCCTCACCGGGACAGCCGAGCAGTACTTC.

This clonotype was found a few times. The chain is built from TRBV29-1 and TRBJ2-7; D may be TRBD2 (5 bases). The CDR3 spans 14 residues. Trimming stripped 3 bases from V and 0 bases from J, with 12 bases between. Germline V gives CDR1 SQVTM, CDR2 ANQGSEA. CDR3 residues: CSVDGEGSSYEQYF. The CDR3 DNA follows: TGCAGCGTTGATGGTGAGGGAAGCTCCTACGAGCAGTACTTC.

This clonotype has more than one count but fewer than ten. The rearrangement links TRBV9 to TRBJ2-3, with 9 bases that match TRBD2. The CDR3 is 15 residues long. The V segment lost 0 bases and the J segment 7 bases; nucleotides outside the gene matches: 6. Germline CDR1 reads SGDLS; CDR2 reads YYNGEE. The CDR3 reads CASSVVSSGVNTQYF. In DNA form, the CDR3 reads TGTGCCAGCAGCGTAGTGTCTAGCGGGGTGAATACGCAGTATTTT.

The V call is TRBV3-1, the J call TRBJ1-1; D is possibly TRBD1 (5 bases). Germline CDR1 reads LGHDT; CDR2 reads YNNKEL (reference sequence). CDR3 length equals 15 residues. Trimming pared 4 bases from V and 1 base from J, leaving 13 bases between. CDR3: CASSPTTGPNTEAFF. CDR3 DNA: TGTGCCAGCAGCCCGACGACGGGGCCGAACACTGAAGCTTTCTTT.

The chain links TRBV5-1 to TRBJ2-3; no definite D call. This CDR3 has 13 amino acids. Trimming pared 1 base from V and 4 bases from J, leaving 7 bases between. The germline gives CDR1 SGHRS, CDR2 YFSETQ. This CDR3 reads CASSLNRPDTQYF. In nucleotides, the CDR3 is TGCGCCAGCAGCTTGAATAGGCCAGATACGCAGTATTTT. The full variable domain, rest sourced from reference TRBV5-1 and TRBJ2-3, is KAGVTQTPRYLIKTRGQQVTLSCSPISGHRSVSWYQQTPGQGLQFLFEYFSETQRNKGNFPGRFSGRQFSNSRSEMNVSTLELGDSALYLCASSLNRPDTQYFGPGTRLTVL.